A single sample is the source of the 21 T cell receptor beta chains below, sequenced in a study of OX40 agonist ivuxolimab in advanced cancers. Repertoires were generated with immunoSEQ multiplex PCR, while TCRdb's copy carries only in-frame clones and drops some. The sample gives around 58,000 clones, roughly 84% of which show up once; around 30% is in the top ten. The sequencing used CD4+ or CD8+ T cells sorted from blood, collected in a trial of the OX40 agonist ivuxolimab. These receptors were obtained from an adult with an advanced solid tumor such as melanoma, head and neck, liver or kidney cancer.

This sequence joins TRBV10-1 and TRBJ2-7; 13 positions agree with TRBD2. The J segment lost 2 bases and the V segment lost 4 bases, leaving 2 bases of the junction unmatched. The CDR3 is 15 amino acids. Germline lookup yields CDR1 WNHNN and CDR2 SYGVQD (reference sequence). The CDR3: CASSGTSGRAYEQYF. As DNA, the CDR3 is TGCGCCAGCAGTGGCACTAGCGGGAGGGCCTACGAGCAGTACTTC.

The rearrangement links TRBV6-1 to TRBJ2-7, with D uncertain. This CDR3 is 13 amino acids long. V was clipped by 6 bases and J by 0 bases, with 9 bases between them. The germline V gene has CDR1 MNHNS and CDR2 SASEGT. The CDR3 sequence: CASRDGNSYEQYF. CDR3 sequence (DNA): TGTGCCAGCAGAGACGGCAACTCCTACGAGCAGTACTTC.

The chain employs TRBV30 and TRBJ2-7; 8 bases map to TRBD1. The CDR3 spans 16 residues. Looked up from germline, CDR1 is GTSNPN and CDR2 is SVGIG (reference sequence). Trimming removed 5 bases from V and 0 bases from J; junction bases left unmatched: 12. The CDR3 sequence: CAWRTSGTGYSYEQYF. The CDR3 nucleotides read TGTGCCTGGCGAACCTCCGGGACAGGATACTCCTACGAGCAGTACTTC.

The chain uses TRBV11-2 and TRBJ2-5, with a weak D call TRBD1 (5 bases). The CDR3 length is 14 residues. V was clipped by 1 base and J by 5 bases, with 11 bases between them. Per the germline V gene, CDR1 is SGHAT and CDR2 is FQNNGV. The CDR3 loop is CASSLVGRVETQYF. The DNA for the CDR3 is TGTGCCAGCAGCTTAGTAGGCAGGGTTGAGACCCAGTACTTC.

This clone was detected a few times. The chain uses TRBV4-1 and TRBJ1-5; 9 positions agree with TRBD1. J lost 5 bases, V lost 4 bases, and 0 bases had no gene match. Germline CDR1 is MGHRA and CDR2 is YSYEKL. The CDR3 is made up of 13 amino acids. The CDR3 DNA reads TGCGCCAGCAGCCGGGACAGGGATCAGCCCCAGCATTTT. Translation: CASSRDRDQPQHF.

V is TRBV7-9 and J is TRBJ2-5, with D uncertain. Germline V gene data show CDR1 as SEHNR and CDR2 as FQNEAQ (reference sequence). The CDR3 spans 13 residues. Between the trimmed V and J ends, which lost 5 bases and 9 bases, there was a span of 16 bases. The CDR3 spells CASSPRGDVSQYF. The CDR3 nucleotides read TGTGCCAGCAGCCCTAGAGGTGACGTATCCCAGTACTTC. Based on the CDR3 plus reference TRBV7-9 and TRBJ2-5, the full variable domain is DTGVSQNPRHKITKRGQNVTFRCDPISEHNRLYWYRQTLGQGPEFLTYFQNEAQLEKSRLLSDRFSAERPKGSFSTLEIQRTEQGDSAMYLCASSPRGDVSQYFGPGTRLLVL.

V and J are TRBV6-5 and TRBJ2-2, with 9 bases lining up with TRBD1. CDR1 is MNHEY and CDR2 is SVGAGI in the germline V gene. The V and J ends lost 7 bases and 6 bases, in that order; junction bases with no gene match: 6. The CDR3 extends over 14 amino acids. The CDR3 DNA reads as TGTGCCAGCACCTTGGACAGGGGAGCCGGGGAGCTGTTTTTT. Encoded protein: CASTLDRGAGELFF.

This chain uses TRBV29-1 with TRBJ2-7; 13 bases line up with TRBD2. Germline CDR1 SQVTM, CDR2 ANQGSEA. The CDR3 is 15 residues long. Unmatched junction bases numbered 10, after V lost 7 bases and J lost 4 bases. The CDR3 DNA sequence: TGCAGCGCCACAGGACTAGCGGGAGTAGGGTACGAGCAGTACTTC. It codes for CSATGLAGVGYEQYF.

The J gene is TRBJ2-3, the V gene TRBV27, with D perhaps matching TRBD1 (6 bases). Trimming pared 5 bases from V and 2 bases from J, leaving 14 bases between. The CDR3 covers 15 residues. CDR1 is MNHEY and CDR2 is SMNVEV in the germline V gene (reference sequence). The CDR3 reads CASSRNRDDTDTQYF. The CDR3 nucleotides are TGTGCCAGCAGTCGTAACAGGGACGACACAGATACGCAGTATTTT.

The chain employs TRBV30 and TRBJ2-2; D gene uncertain. This CDR3 has 13 residues. Trimming removed 7 bases at V and 1 base at J, with 10 bases between. Germline values: CDR1 GTSNPN, CDR2 SVGIG (reference sequence). CDR3 region: CALRPQNTGELFF. The CDR3 DNA follows: TGTGCCTTAAGACCCCAGAACACCGGGGAGCTGTTTTTT. The full variable domain, its missing parts supplied by reference TRBV30 and TRBJ2-2, is SQTIHQWPATLVQPVGSPLSLECTVEGTSNPNLYWYRQAAGRGLQLLFYSVGIGQISSEVPQNLSASRPQDRQFILSSKKLLLSDSGFYLCALRPQNTGELFFGEGSRLTVL.

The chain combines TRBV19 with TRBJ1-4, with unresolved D. The V gene lost 4 bases and the J gene lost 0 bases, with 9 bases spanning the gap. The CDR3 covers 15 residues. Germline V gives CDR1 LNHDA, CDR2 SQIVND (reference sequence). CDR3 in amino acids: CASSNRHATNEKLFF. DNA for the CDR3: TGTGCCAGTAGTAACCGACACGCAACTAATGAAAAACTGTTTTTT.

The rearrangement links TRBV18 to TRBJ2-1; weak D call: TRBD1 (6 bases). The ends were cut back, 2 bases at V and 4 bases at J, with 9 bases in the middle. There are 14 residues in the CDR3. CDR1 is KGHSH and CDR2 is LQKENI in the germline V gene. The CDR3 spells CASSPTGTYNEQFF. The DNA for the CDR3 is TGTGCCAGCTCACCAACCGGGACATACAATGAGCAGTTCTTC.

The V gene is TRBV5-4, the J gene TRBJ2-7; 9 bases agree with TRBD1. V was pared by 4 bases and J by 5 bases, with 10 bases of the junction left unmatched. CDR1 and CDR2 (germline): SGHNT, YYREEE (reference sequence). CDR3 length: 15 amino acids. The CDR3 loop is CASSGGQGRINEQYF. The CDR3 coding sequence is TGTGCCAGCAGCGGGGGACAGGGTCGAATAAACGAGCAGTACTTC.

The J gene is TRBJ2-7, the V gene TRBV7-8; TRBD2 is a possible D gene (7 bases). Germline V gene sequence: CDR1 SGHVS, CDR2 FQNEAQ. V lost 5 bases and J lost 5, with 19 bases in between. The CDR3 has 15 residues. The CDR3 DNA reads as TGTGCCAGCAGCGTGGACGGGGGGCCTAGGGACGAGCAGTACTTC. This sequence encodes CASSVDGGPRDEQYF. Full variable domain (rest looked up from reference TRBV7-8 and TRBJ2-7): GAGVSQSPRYKVAKRGQDVALRCDPISGHVSLFWYQQALGQGPEFLTYFQNEAQLDKSGLPSDRFFAERPEGSVSTLKIQRTQQEDSAVYLCASSVDGGPRDEQYFGPGTRLTVT.

J is TRBJ1-2 and V is TRBV5-1; D is undetermined. This CDR3 is built from 12 residues. Germline lookup yields CDR1 SGHRS and CDR2 YFSETQ. V lost 2 bases and J lost 13, with 15 bases in between. This CDR3 reads CASSLDGELSTF. The CDR3 nucleotides read TGCGCCAGCAGCTTAGACGGGGAGTTGAGCACCTTC.

This clone was seen a handful of times. This chain links TRBV27 with TRBJ1-1; 9 nucleotides agree with TRBD1. CDR1 and CDR2 (germline): MNHEY, SMNVEV (reference sequence). V lost 5 bases, J lost 1 base, and 2 bases stayed unmatched. This CDR3 is built from 14 residues. CDR3 protein: CASSRGQGNTEAFF. CDR3 sequence (DNA): TGTGCCAGCAGTCGGGGACAGGGGAACACTGAAGCTTTCTTT.

The CDR3 loop reads CASSPGWDRARGYTF. The CDR3, as DNA: TGTGCCAGCAGCCCAGGGTGGGACAGGGCACGTGGCTACACCTTC. This chain uses TRBV28 with TRBJ1-2; TRBD1 matches 9 bases. Germline CDR1 and CDR2: MDHEN and SYDVKM. CDR3 size: 15 residues. V dropped 6 bases and J dropped 7; count of bases not matched to a gene: 12.

J is TRBJ1-1 and V is TRBV7-2; D remains unclear. The ends were cut back, 1 base at V and 9 bases at J, with 18 bases in the middle. CDR1 is SGHTA, CDR2 FQGNSA, per germline. The CDR3 is 15 residues long. The DNA for the CDR3 is TGTGCCAGCAGCTTAGAGCGGGGTTCTGTATTTCAAGCTTTCTTT. It is translated as CASSLERGSVFQAFF. Full variable domain (remainder filled in from reference TRBV7-2 and TRBJ1-1): GAGVSQSPSNKVTEKGKDVELRCDPISGHTALYWYRQSLGQGLEFLIYFQGNSAPDKSGLPSDRFSAERTGGSVSTLTIQRTQQEDSAVYLCASSLERGSVFQAFFGQGTRLTVV.

V gene TRBV7-2 combines with J gene TRBJ1-6; D might be TRBD1 (5 bases). In germline, CDR1 is SGHTA, CDR2 FQGNSA. V lost 4 bases to trimming and J lost 7 bases, with 14 bases between them. The CDR3 totals 15 residues. CDR3 sequence: CASSSYRLPNSPLHF. DNA of the CDR3: TGTGCCAGCAGCTCCTACAGGTTACCAAATTCACCCCTCCACTTT.

The rearrangement joins TRBV6-5 to TRBJ2-7, with D perhaps given as TRBD1 or TRBD2 (5 bases each). The CDR3 totals 13 residues. From germline, CDR1 is MNHEY and CDR2 SVGAGI. Trimming stripped 2 bases from V and 7 bases from J, with 12 bases between. The CDR3 region is CASSYPGTGEQYF. DNA of the CDR3: TGTGCCAGCAGTTACCCAGGGACGGGAGAGCAGTACTTC.

Only one count was recorded for this clone. V gene TRBV27 combines with J gene TRBJ2-7; 12 positions agree with TRBD2. Losses at the gene ends were 10 bases for V and 5 bases for J; bases not matched to a gene: 12. The CDR3 contains 15 residues. Germline V gene sequence: CDR1 MNHEY, CDR2 SMNVEV (reference sequence). The CDR3 region is CANSPTSGRMHEQYF. The CDR3 nucleotides are TGTGCCAACAGCCCCACTAGCGGGAGGATGCACGAGCAGTACTTC.